A single sample gave rise to the 3 T cell receptor beta chains below, sequenced in a study of T cell responses to AZD1222 COVID-19 vaccine. The assay was immunoSEQ multiplex PCR, and TCRdb's table has in-frame clones only and misses some. The data contain approximately 150,000 clones, around 90% of them singletons. The input for sequencing was peripheral blood, taken 28 days after the second AZD1222 dose. The source is an adult who received the AZD1222 COVID-19 vaccine.

The J gene is TRBJ1-2, the V gene TRBV24-1; D not resolved. Trimming removed 3 bases at V and 5 bases at J, with 9 bases between. This CDR3 has 13 amino acids. Germline loops: CDR1 KGHDR, CDR2 SFDVKD. The CDR3 protein is CATSDMWGYGYTF. CDR3 bases: TGTGCCACCAGTGATATGTGGGGATATGGCTACACCTTC.

The chain uses TRBV7-2 and TRBJ2-5; 8 bases fit TRBD1. This CDR3 has 18 residues. Germline V gene sequence: CDR1 SGHTA, CDR2 FQGNSA. Losses at the gene ends were 5 bases for V and 7 bases for J; bases not matched to a gene: 21. The CDR3 sequence is CASSRGQVQIGIAGTQYF. In DNA form, the CDR3 reads TGTGCCAGCAGCCGGGGACAGGTCCAAATTGGAATCGCGGGGACCCAGTACTTC.

The chain joins TRBV19 to TRBJ1-1, with 7 nucleotides matching TRBD1. The V gene end was trimmed by 7 bases and the J gene end by 0 bases; junction bases not matched to a gene: 5. From germline, CDR1 is LNHDA and CDR2 SQIVND (reference sequence). This CDR3 spans 14 amino acids. CDR3 sequence reads: CASMGQPLNTEAFF. The CDR3 bases are TGTGCCAGTATGGGACAGCCCTTGAACACTGAAGCTTTCTTT.